Sequencing of this TCR beta chain was carried out in a study of T cells in Graves' hyperthyroidism and ophthalmopathy (dated by TCRdb to between 2018 and 2021). General notes on the study: Peripheral blood samples were taken at the time of initial diagnosis, prior to any treatment. A discovery cohort of about 96 patients, 43 with Graves' ophthalmopathy and roughly 59 with stable Graves' hyperthyroidism, was used to find distinguishing TCR V-J signatures. Thyroid tissue and blood T-cell repertoires from about six Graves' hyperthyroidism patients were also compared in the study. Once sampling was done, hyperthyroidism patients were given methimazole at a starting dose of 30 mg daily, whereas ophthalmopathy patients were given high-dose intravenous methylprednisolone. The approximately 98 discovery patients were randomly divided into training and test sets at a 7:3 ratio. TCR Vbeta CDR3 sequencing of 130 to 150 peripheral blood samples (approximately 44 ophthalmopathy, 75 hyperthyroidism and approximately 17 progressor patients) is reported in the paper. An independent validation cohort of fewer than 20 hyperthyroidism patients and roughly 16 patients who later progressed to ophthalmopathy tested prospective prediction of ophthalmopathy. Overall study outcomes, separate from this receptor: Most expanded thyroid clonotypes (frequency above 0.001) were also detected in blood, a finding suggesting that blood repertoires may reflect thyroid immune responses. In validation, the model predicted progression to ophthalmopathy with over 60% sensitivity and 72.22% specificity, a median of 6.5 months before onset. Sample size was not statistically predetermined, and investigators were not blinded to group allocation. Ophthalmopathy was separated from stable hyperthyroidism by a 13 V-J signature model, with around 90% sensitivity and about 81% specificity obtained in cross-validation and 80%/75% obtained in testing.

The TCR beta CDR3 regions were amplified from the RNA transcripts. For the first round of RT-PCR on the TCR CDR3, the HTBI primer set was used together with the Qiagen OneStep RT-PCR kit. Libraries were constructed in a second round of multiplex PCR, after which size selection and purification were carried out. Libraries were sequenced paired-end with 100 bp reads on an Illumina HiSeq2000. As for how the authors treated the data: SOAPnuke was used to process the raw data, with reads discarded if the reads contained adapters or uncalled bases, had a mean Phred below 15, or lacked an exact constant-primer or identifier match. High-quality paired reads were merged with COPE v1.2.5, and unique nucleotide sequences were defined as clonotypes. MiTCR v1.1 was used to align the clonotypes against IMGT TRBV, TRBD and TRBJ reference segments. Analysis was restricted to V-J combinations with a frequency above 0.0001, which covered about 99% of repertoires. A TCS score was defined as the ratio of F50 (clonal expansion) to E x V (chaos), with BLOSUM62-based TCRdist applied between CDR3 peptides within each V-J. Welch's t-statistics and random forest reduced some 510 V-J features to around 14, which were used in a naive Bayes classifier (R e1071). TCRdb itself trimmed the public reads at Q25 with fastp, ran MiXCR and retained productive beta chains. When rows share a CDR3 protein, they turn into one entry using the most common DNA and genes. What appears here as the V and J calls and clone size reflects TCRdb's work, not the paper's. The sample table lists about 510,000 distinct CDR3 sequences, approximately 15% of them with a count of one. The top ten clonotypes cover approximately 13% of the sample.

Stable Graves' hyperthyroidism was defined as no progression to ophthalmopathy during 18 months of follow-up. Hyperthyroidism patients were newly diagnosed, with disease duration under 2 months, and aged 18 to 65 years. Patients with uncontrolled infections, other autoimmune diseases, pregnancy or lactation were excluded. Diagnoses relied on clinical symptoms, serum thyroxine and TRAb, thyroid ultrasound and orbital computed tomography. PBMCs were isolated from 7.5 to 10 ml of fresh peripheral blood by Ficoll-Paque density gradient centrifugation. Trizol reagent was used to extract total RNA, and RNA quality was then checked on an Agilent 2100 Bioanalyzer. The germline V gene provides CDR1 MNHNS and CDR2 SASEGT. The CDR3 covers 15 residues, taking in both the cysteine and the phenylalanine. Only CDR3 DNA is held: 45 bases, read in frame from base 1. A distance of 18 bases separates the germline ends of V and J, which lose 5 bases and 5 bases respectively.

This clonotype was counted many times. The specificity of this receptor is unknown. No quality values exist for individual bases; no much larger clone is one base distant. Sequenced input: blood. This chain joins TRBV6-1 to TRBJ2-5; D gene: possibly TRBD2, on 6 matching bases. The origin of this receptor is a middle-aged woman with Graves' hyperthyroidism. Here is the DNA: TGTGCCAGCAGTTTTTACACGGGAGAGCTTGAGACCCAGTACTTC. It specifies CASSFYTGELETQYF.